The clone carrying this TCR beta chain was found a few times. The data stem from a study of human T cells and chemical hapten exposure. TCRdb analysed the RACE reads with MiXCR anew, one entry per CDR3 protein. Altogether around 130,000 distinct CDR3 sequences are present, approximately 10% being singletons, with the ten largest covering 1.5% to 2%. Time point described: healthy volunteer bleed at 2 weeks. The total RNA was obtained from whole blood that was not fractionated. The sample consisted of whole blood. The sequence was collected from a male donor in good health. Some clones in this sample may be carry-over from other donors' samples.

DNA of the CDR3: TGTGCCACCCAAACCCTCAATCAGCCCCAGCATTTT. Translating it yields CATQTLNQPQHF. The rearrangement joins TRBV10-3 to TRBJ1-5; no clear D. Germline V lookup: CDR1 ENHRY, CDR2 SYGVKD. Trimming removed 10 bases from V and 3 bases from J, with 10 bases in between. This CDR3 comprises 12 residues.